Below are 28 T cell receptor beta chains sequenced from a single sample in a study of blood T cell repertoires in COVID-19. The repertoire was sequenced with immunoSEQ multiplex PCR; TCRdb's copy has only in-frame clones and lacks some. The sample includes about 92,000 clones, 80% of them seen just once. Sample: peripheral blood. These receptors were collected from a woman in her 70s with acute or convalescent COVID-19.

V usage is TRBV15 and J usage is TRBJ2-7; perhaps TRBD2 as D (5 bases). Trimming pared 1 base from V and 6 bases from J, leaving 16 bases between. CDR1 and CDR2 (germline): LNHNV, YYDKDF (reference sequence). The CDR3 covers 15 residues. CDR3 nucleotides: TGTGCCACCAGCAGAGGAGCTGCGGCACTAGGCGAGCAGTACTTC. Its translation is CATSRGAAALGEQYF. Supplemented by reference TRBV15 and TRBJ2-7, the full variable domain reads DAMVIQNPRYQVTQFGKPVTLSCSQTLNHNVMYWYQQKSSQAPKLLFHYYDKDFNNEADTPDNFQSRRPNTSFCFLDIRSPGLGDTAMYLCATSRGAAALGEQYFGPGTRLTVT.

The CDR3 region is CASSEIGQGYLSGANVLTF. CDR3 in DNA: TGTGCCAGCAGCGAGATTGGACAGGGATACCTCTCTGGGGCCAACGTCCTGACTTTC. This chain links TRBV2 with TRBJ2-6, with 8 bases aligning to TRBD1. The CDR3 has 19 amino acids. V dropped 6 bases and J dropped 0; count of bases not matched to a gene: 13. Germline loops: CDR1 SNHLY, CDR2 FYNNEI.

The rearrangement links TRBV6-6 to TRBJ2-7; TRBD1 is a possible D gene (6 bases). The CDR3 is 14 amino acids. Trimming took off 4 bases at V and 4 bases at J, with 14 bases between the two ends. Per the germline V gene, CDR1 is MNHNY and CDR2 is SVGAGI (reference sequence). The CDR3 reads CASSLGQPKYEQYF. CDR3 DNA: TGTGCCAGCAGTTTAGGACAGCCAAAATACGAGCAGTACTTC.

V gene TRBV11-2 combines with J gene TRBJ2-1; D is unresolved. Germline V lookup: CDR1 SGHAT, CDR2 FQNNGV. There are 16 residues in the CDR3. V lost 0 bases to trimming and J lost 6 bases, with 15 bases between them. CDR3 sequence reads: CASSLDRSSLGNEQFF. The CDR3, as DNA: TGTGCCAGCAGCTTAGATCGTTCTAGTTTGGGCAATGAGCAGTTCTTC.

The V and J genes are TRBV7-2 and TRBJ2-1, with 9 bases fitting TRBD2. V was clipped by 7 bases and J by 4 bases; unmatched bases: 8. The CDR3 has 15 residues. Germline CDR1 and CDR2: SGHTA and FQGNSA. The CDR3, as DNA: TGTGCCAGCATCCCGTTGGCGGGAGGGTACAATGAGCAGTTCTTC. It encodes CASIPLAGGYNEQFF.

The chain couples TRBV5-1 to TRBJ1-4; D is uncertain. CDR3 length: 16 residues. Germline CDR1 and CDR2: SGHRS and YFSETQ. The ends were cut back, 0 bases at V and 5 bases at J, with 14 bases in the middle. The CDR3 DNA sequence: TGCGCCAGCAGCTTGGGTTCTTTCGGAGAGAATGAAAAACTGTTTTTT. Translation: CASSLGSFGENEKLFF.

The chain links TRBV25-1 to TRBJ2-7, with D hard to call. The CDR3 contains 11 residues. Germline-derived CDR1 and CDR2 are MGHDK and SYGVNS. Trimming removed 4 bases at V and 3 bases at J, with 4 bases between. CDR3: CASSVNYEQYF. DNA for the CDR3: TGTGCCAGCAGTGTTAACTACGAGCAGTACTTC.

A remark on this clone: The sample carries other DNA sequences with the same CDR3. The V and J genes are TRBV19 and TRBJ1-2; tentatively, D is TRBD1 (6 bases). V was pared by 3 bases and J by 1 base, with 12 bases between. The germline V gene encodes CDR1 LNHDA and CDR2 SQIVND (reference sequence). The CDR3 is 15 amino acids. CDR3 bases: TGTGCCAGTAGTATTATGACAGGAGGTAACTATGGCTACACCTTC. This codes for CASSIMTGGNYGYTF.

The chain couples TRBV2 to TRBJ2-1; D is uncertain. Per germline, CDR1 SNHLY and CDR2 FYNNEI. V was pared by 4 bases and J by 0 bases, with 7 bases between. The CDR3 totals 14 residues. The CDR3 sequence: CASSVASSYNEQFF. CDR3 DNA: TGTGCCAGCAGTGTGGCCAGCTCCTACAATGAGCAGTTCTTC.

The CDR3 loop is CSASLGPGNQPQHF. DNA of the CDR3: TGCAGCGCAAGCCTGGGGCCCGGCAATCAGCCCCAGCATTTT. V usage is TRBV29-1 and J usage is TRBJ1-5; maybe TRBD1 (5 bases). Germline V gives CDR1 SQVTM, CDR2 ANQGSEA. The CDR3 length is 14 residues. V was pared by 7 bases and J by 2 bases, with 15 bases between.

V and J are TRBV5-1 and TRBJ2-1, with TRBD2 identical over 7 bases. The J segment lost 7 bases and the V segment lost 1 base, leaving 20 bases of the junction unmatched. CDR1 SGHRS and CDR2 YFSETQ come from the germline V gene. CDR3 length: 19 amino acids. In nucleotides, the CDR3 is TGCGCCAGCAGCTTGTTCCCCCGAGGCGGCGGGAGATTTAGGAATGAGCAGTTCTTC. Its translation: CASSLFPRGGGRFRNEQFF.

The chain is built from TRBV19 and TRBJ2-1, with D possibly matching TRBD1 (5 bases). From germline, CDR1 is LNHDA and CDR2 SQIVND (reference sequence). The CDR3 contains 16 residues. Trimming took off 1 base at V and 0 bases at J, with 10 bases between the two ends. For the CDR3, the DNA is TGTGCCAGTAGTATAGGAAGACAGCGCTCCTACAATGAGCAGTTCTTC. The encoded protein is CASSIGRQRSYNEQFF.

The rearrangement uses TRBV5-1 and TRBJ2-5; D remains unclear. V lost 0 bases, J lost 4 bases, and 10 bases lay in between. The germline V gene has CDR1 SGHRS and CDR2 YFSETQ. This CDR3 has 14 residues. CDR3: CASSLGLPRETQYF. CDR3 nucleotides: TGCGCCAGCAGCTTGGGTCTACCCCGAGAGACCCAGTACTTC.

The genes are TRBV2 and TRBJ1-6, with 8 bases lining up with TRBD1. The germline gives CDR1 SNHLY, CDR2 FYNNEI. J lost 11 bases, V lost 3 bases, and 9 bases had no gene match. The CDR3 is made up of 15 amino acids. CDR3 sequence (DNA): TGTGCCAGCAGTGACGGACAGGGTACCCGGACACCCCTCCACTTT. Residues: CASSDGQGTRTPLHF.

A single count supports this clone. This chain links TRBV27 with TRBJ2-1; 11 bases match TRBD2. The CDR3 is 15 residues long. V dropped 7 bases and J dropped 5; count of bases not matched to a gene: 7. Germline CDR1 is MNHEY and CDR2 is SMNVEV (reference sequence). This CDR3 reads CASNLRLAGHNEQFF. The DNA of the CDR3 is TGTGCCAGCAACTTGAGACTAGCGGGGCACAATGAGCAGTTCTTC.

V is TRBV6-6 and J is TRBJ1-3; D uncertain. CDR3 length equals 14 residues. With 6 bases removed from V and 4 bases from J, the gap between germline ends came to 13 bases. Looked up from germline, CDR1 is MNHNY and CDR2 is SVGAGI (reference sequence). The CDR3 bases are TGTGCCAGCAGCCCCTCGGGAGAAGGAAACACCATATATTTT. Translation gives CASSPSGEGNTIYF.

Of note for this clone: The sample contains more than one DNA sequence encoding this CDR3. This rearrangement joins TRBV5-1 to TRBJ2-3; possibly TRBD1 for D (5 bases). Trimming cost V 1 base and J 1 base, with 7 bases left between them. From germline, CDR1 is SGHRS and CDR2 YFSETQ. The CDR3 totals 14 residues. CDR3 bases: TGCGCCAGCAGCTTGAAAGGGGGCACAGATACGCAGTATTTT. The encoded protein is CASSLKGGTDTQYF.

V and J are TRBV9 and TRBJ2-1; 10 positions agree with TRBD2. Trimming cost V 3 bases and J 1 base; bases outside gene matches: 4. Germline V gene lookup returns CDR1 SGDLS and CDR2 YYNGEE. The CDR3 covers 16 residues. The CDR3 nucleotides are TGTGCCAGCAGCGGCCCTAGCGGGGGTTCCTACAATGAGCAGTTCTTC. As protein: CASSGPSGGSYNEQFF.

This sequence joins TRBV10-3 and TRBJ2-1; TRBD2 matches at 13 bases. The germline gives CDR1 ENHRY, CDR2 SYGVKD. With 6 bases clipped from V and 2 bases from J, the junction kept 4 bases outside the gene matches. The CDR3 length is 16 residues. The CDR3 protein is CAISRTSGGTYNEQFF. The CDR3 coding sequence is TGTGCCATCAGCAGGACTAGCGGGGGTACCTACAATGAGCAGTTCTTC.

The genes are TRBV7-9 and TRBJ2-5, with 7 positions matching TRBD2. V dropped 6 bases and J dropped 5; count of bases not matched to a gene: 9. Germline V gene sequence: CDR1 SEHNR, CDR2 FQNEAQ (reference sequence). There are 14 residues in the CDR3. The CDR3 nucleotides are TGTGCCAGCAGTTCAAGGCAGGGAGGGGAGACCCAGTACTTC. Encoded protein: CASSSRQGGETQYF.

In its sample, this clone was seen once. V gene TRBV30 combines with J gene TRBJ1-1; 7 bases line up with TRBD1. CDR1 and CDR2 (germline): GTSNPN, SVGIG (reference sequence). The length of the CDR3 is 12 residues. Trimming removed 5 bases from V and 11 bases from J; junction bases left unmatched: 11. The CDR3 DNA is TGTGCCTGGTCCCCGGGACAGCTTCTGGCTTTCTTT. This encodes CAWSPGQLLAFF.

The chain uses TRBV28 and TRBJ2-6; 10 nucleotides line up with TRBD1. Germline V lookup: CDR1 MDHEN, CDR2 SYDVKM. With 5 bases clipped from V and 0 bases from J, the junction kept 7 bases outside the gene matches. The CDR3 has 18 residues. This CDR3 reads CASSPRGTGVSGANVLTF. CDR3 nucleotide sequence: TGTGCCAGCAGTCCTAGAGGGACAGGGGTCTCTGGGGCCAACGTCCTGACTTTC.

This chain links TRBV3-1 (or the pseudogene TRBV3-2) with TRBJ2-5; 8 bases are a match to TRBD1. The CDR3 sequence is 12 residues long. Unmatched junction bases numbered 1, after V lost 5 bases and J lost 5 bases. Per the germline V gene, CDR1 is LGHDT and CDR2 is YNNKEL (reference sequence). CDR3 amino acids: CASSYRGETQYF. The CDR3 DNA reads TGTGCCAGCAGCTACAGGGGGGAGACCCAGTACTTC.

V usage is TRBV29-1 and J usage is TRBJ1-2; unclear D gene. V was trimmed by 5 bases and J by 2 bases, leaving 18 bases between them. This CDR3 is 15 amino acids long. Germline CDR1 and CDR2: SQVTM and ANQGSEA. The chain's CDR3 is CSVLPFAWPNYGYTF. In DNA, the CDR3 is TGCAGCGTTCTCCCTTTTGCATGGCCAAACTATGGCTACACCTTC.

The chain uses TRBV10-3 and TRBJ1-1, with 7 bases aligning to TRBD1. After removal of 11 bases from V and 1 base from J, the junction contained 13 bases not matched to a gene. Germline V gene data show CDR1 as ENHRY and CDR2 as SYGVKD. CDR3 length: 15 amino acids. CDR3 in DNA: TGTGCCGCCGAGGAGGGGGCAGGGAAGAACACTGAAGCTTTCTTT. Translating gives CAAEEGAGKNTEAFF.

This CDR3 reads CASSLGAGTGTSPLHF. In DNA, the CDR3 is TGTGCCAGCAGCTTAGGGGCCGGGACAGGGACCTCACCCCTCCACTTT. The chain recombines TRBV7-2 with TRBJ1-6, with 9 bases matching TRBD1. The V segment lost 1 base and the J segment 10 bases; nucleotides outside the gene matches: 8. CDR3 size: 16 residues. Germline V gives CDR1 SGHTA, CDR2 FQGNSA.

The chain links TRBV20-1 to TRBJ1-1; possible D gene TRBD1, 5 bases. Trimming cost V 6 bases and J 7 bases, with 12 bases left between them. The CDR3 has 11 residues. The germline V gene has CDR1 DFQATT and CDR2 SNEGSKA (reference sequence). The CDR3 loop is CSAPSQGEAFF. CDR3 coding DNA: TGCAGTGCCCCCTCCCAGGGTGAAGCTTTCTTT.

The CDR3 loop is CASTIGQGYEQYF. CDR3 nucleotide sequence: TGTGCCAGCACCATCGGACAGGGGTACGAGCAGTACTTC. V usage is TRBV28 and J usage is TRBJ2-7; 9 bases line up with TRBD1. The CDR3 has 13 amino acids. The germline gives CDR1 MDHEN, CDR2 SYDVKM. The junction had 5 bases not matched to a gene; V was cut back by 7 bases and J by 4 bases.